This T cell receptor beta chain was recorded in a study of T cell changes during pregnancy in multiple sclerosis. The protocol was immunoSEQ multiplex PCR, while the TCRdb copy is restricted to in-frame clones and leaves out a portion. The sample contains about 30,000 clones, more than 85% of which appear only once. This sequence originates from a female donor with multiple sclerosis, enrolled in a pregnancy study. This material consisted of CD4+ T cells from peripheral blood mononuclear cells, taken after pregnancy.

This chain's CDR3 is CASSFGREAGNTIYF. In DNA, the CDR3 is TGTGCCAGCAGCTTCGGCCGGGAGGCTGGAAACACCATATATTTT. This chain links TRBV7-2 with TRBJ1-3; D call uncertain. This CDR3 spans 15 amino acids. V was cut by 3 bases and J by 2 bases, with 11 bases left in between. Germline CDR1 reads SGHTA; CDR2 reads FQGNSA.